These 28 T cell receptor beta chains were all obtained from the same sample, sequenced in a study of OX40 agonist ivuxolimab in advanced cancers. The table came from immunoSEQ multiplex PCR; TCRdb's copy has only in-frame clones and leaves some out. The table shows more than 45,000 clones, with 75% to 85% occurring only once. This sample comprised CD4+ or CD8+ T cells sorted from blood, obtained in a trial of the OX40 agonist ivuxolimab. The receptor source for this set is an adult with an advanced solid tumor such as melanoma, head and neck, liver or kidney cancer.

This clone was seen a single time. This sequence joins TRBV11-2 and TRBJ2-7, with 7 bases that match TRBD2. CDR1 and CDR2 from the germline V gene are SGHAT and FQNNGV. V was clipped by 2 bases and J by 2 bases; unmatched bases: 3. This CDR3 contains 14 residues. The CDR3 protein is CASSLMLAAYEQYF. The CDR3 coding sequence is TGTGCCAGCAGCTTAATGCTAGCGGCCTACGAGCAGTACTTC.

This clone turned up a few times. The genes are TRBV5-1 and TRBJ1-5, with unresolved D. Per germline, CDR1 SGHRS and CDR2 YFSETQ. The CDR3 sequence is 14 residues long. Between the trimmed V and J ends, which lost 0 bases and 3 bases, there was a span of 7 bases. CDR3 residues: CASSLGQVNQPQHF. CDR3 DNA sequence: TGCGCCAGCAGCTTGGGGCAGGTCAATCAGCCCCAGCATTTT. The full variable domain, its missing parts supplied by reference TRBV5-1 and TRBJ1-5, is KAGVTQTPRYLIKTRGQQVTLSCSPISGHRSVSWYQQTPGQGLQFLFEYFSETQRNKGNFPGRFSGRQFSNSRSEMNVSTLELGDSALYLCASSLGQVNQPQHFGDGTRLSIL.

CDR3 DNA sequence: TGTGCCAGCAGTGCAGGGCAGGGTCAGCCCCAGCATTTT. As protein: CASSAGQGQPQHF. V usage is TRBV2 and J usage is TRBJ1-5; a weak D match, TRBD1 (5 bases). CDR1 SNHLY and CDR2 FYNNEI come from the germline V gene. The CDR3 sequence is 13 residues long. V was cut by 4 bases and J by 6 bases, with 10 bases left in between.

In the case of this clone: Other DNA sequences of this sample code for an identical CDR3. CDR3 DNA sequence: TGCAGTGCTAGAGACTCCTACGAGCAGTACTTC. Protein: CSARDSYEQYF. The chain is built from TRBV20-1 and TRBJ2-7; D is unclear. Germline values: CDR1 DFQATT, CDR2 SNEGSKA (reference sequence). Trimming cost V 0 bases and J 0 bases, with 0 bases left between them. The CDR3 covers 11 residues.

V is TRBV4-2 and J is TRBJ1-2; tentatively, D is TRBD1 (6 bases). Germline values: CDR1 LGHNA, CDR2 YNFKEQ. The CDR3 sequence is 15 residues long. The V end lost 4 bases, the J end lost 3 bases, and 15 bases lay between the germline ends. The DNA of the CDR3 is TGTGCCAGCAGCCTCGACGGACAGCCAGACTATGGCTACACCTTC. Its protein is CASSLDGQPDYGYTF.

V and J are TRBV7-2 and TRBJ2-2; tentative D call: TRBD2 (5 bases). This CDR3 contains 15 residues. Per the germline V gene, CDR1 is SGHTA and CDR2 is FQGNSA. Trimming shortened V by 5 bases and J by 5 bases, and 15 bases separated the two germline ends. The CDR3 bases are TGTGCCAGCAGCCTAGACGGACGGAGGACCGGGGAGCTGTTTTTT. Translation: CASSLDGRRTGELFF.

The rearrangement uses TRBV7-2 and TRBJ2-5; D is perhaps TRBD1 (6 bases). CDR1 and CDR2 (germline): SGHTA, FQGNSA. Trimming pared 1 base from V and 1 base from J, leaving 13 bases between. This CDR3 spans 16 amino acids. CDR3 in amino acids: CASSLGLSGVQETQYF. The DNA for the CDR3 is TGTGCCAGCAGCTTAGGATTATCAGGGGTCCAAGAGACCCAGTACTTC.

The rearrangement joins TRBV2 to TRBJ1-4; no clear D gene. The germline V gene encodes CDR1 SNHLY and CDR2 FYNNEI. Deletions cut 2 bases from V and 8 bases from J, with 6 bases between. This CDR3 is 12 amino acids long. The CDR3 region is CASSERAEKLFF. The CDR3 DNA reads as TGTGCCAGCAGTGAAAGGGCGGAAAAACTGTTTTTT.

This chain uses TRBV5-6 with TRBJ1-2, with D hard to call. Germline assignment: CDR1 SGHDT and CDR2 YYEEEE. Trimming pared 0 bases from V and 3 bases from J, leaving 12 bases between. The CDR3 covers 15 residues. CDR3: CASSLAAASYYGYTF. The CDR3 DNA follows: TGTGCCAGCAGCTTGGCGGCCGCCTCCTACTATGGCTACACCTTC.

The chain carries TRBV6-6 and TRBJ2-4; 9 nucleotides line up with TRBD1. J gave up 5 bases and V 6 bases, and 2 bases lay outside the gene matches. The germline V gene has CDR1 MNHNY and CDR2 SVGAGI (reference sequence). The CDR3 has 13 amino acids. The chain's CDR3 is CASRRTGENIQYF. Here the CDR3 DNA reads TGTGCCAGCAGAAGGACAGGGGAAAACATTCAGTACTTC.

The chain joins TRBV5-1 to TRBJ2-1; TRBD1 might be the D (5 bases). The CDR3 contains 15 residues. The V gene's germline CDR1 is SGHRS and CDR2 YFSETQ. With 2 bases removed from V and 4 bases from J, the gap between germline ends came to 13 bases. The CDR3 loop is CASSFAGPNYNEQFF. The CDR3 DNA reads TGCGCCAGCAGCTTCGCAGGGCCGAATTACAATGAGCAGTTCTTC.

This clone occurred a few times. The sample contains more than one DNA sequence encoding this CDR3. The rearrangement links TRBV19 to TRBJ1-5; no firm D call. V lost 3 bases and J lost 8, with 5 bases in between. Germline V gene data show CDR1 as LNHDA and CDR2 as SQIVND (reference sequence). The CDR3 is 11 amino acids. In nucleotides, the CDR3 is TGTGCCAGTAGTATTGGGGAGCCCCAGCATTTT. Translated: CASSIGEPQHF. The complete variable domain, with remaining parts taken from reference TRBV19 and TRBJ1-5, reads DGGITQSPKYLFRKEGQNVTLSCEQNLNHDAMYWYRQDPGQGLRLIYYSQIVNDFQKGDIAEGYSVSREKKESFPLTVTSAQKNPTAFYLCASSIGEPQHFGDGTRLSIL.

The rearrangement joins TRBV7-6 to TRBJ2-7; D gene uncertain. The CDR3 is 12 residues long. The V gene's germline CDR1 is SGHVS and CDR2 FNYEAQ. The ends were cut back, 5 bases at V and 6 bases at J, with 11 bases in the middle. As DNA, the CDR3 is TGTGCCAGCAGCCTGCCCCGTGGCGAGCAGTACTTC. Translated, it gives CASSLPRGEQYF. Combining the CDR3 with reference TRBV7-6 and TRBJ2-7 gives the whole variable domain GAGVSQSPRYKVTKRGQDVALRCDPISGHVSLYWYRQALGQGPEFLTYFNYEAQQDKSGLPNDRFSAERPEGSISTLTIQRTEQRDSAMYRCASSLPRGEQYFGPGTRLTVT.

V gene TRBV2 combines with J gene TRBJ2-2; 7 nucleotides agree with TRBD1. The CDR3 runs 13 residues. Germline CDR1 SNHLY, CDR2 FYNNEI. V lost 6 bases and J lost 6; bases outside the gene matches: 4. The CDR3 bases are TGTGCCAGCAGCCGACAGGGTCCCGGGGAGCTGTTTTTT. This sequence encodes CASSRQGPGELFF. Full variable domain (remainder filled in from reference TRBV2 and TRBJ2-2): EPEVTQTPSHQVTQMGQEVILRCVPISNHLYFYWYRQILGQKVEFLVSFYNNEISEKSEIFDDQFSVERPDGSNFTLKIRSTKLEDSAMYFCASSRQGPGELFFGEGSRLTVL.

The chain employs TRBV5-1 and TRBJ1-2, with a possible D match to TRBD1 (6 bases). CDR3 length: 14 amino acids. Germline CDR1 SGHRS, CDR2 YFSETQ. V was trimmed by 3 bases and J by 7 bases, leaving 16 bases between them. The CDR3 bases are TGCGCCAGCAGCTCCGACTCCCAGGGGATTGGCTACACCTTC. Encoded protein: CASSSDSQGIGYTF.

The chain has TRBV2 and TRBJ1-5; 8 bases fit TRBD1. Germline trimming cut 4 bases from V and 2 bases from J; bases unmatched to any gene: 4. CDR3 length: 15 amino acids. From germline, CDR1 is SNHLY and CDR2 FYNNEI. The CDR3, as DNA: TGTGCCAGCAGTGGACAGGGGATAGGCAATCAGCCCCAGCATTTT. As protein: CASSGQGIGNQPQHF.

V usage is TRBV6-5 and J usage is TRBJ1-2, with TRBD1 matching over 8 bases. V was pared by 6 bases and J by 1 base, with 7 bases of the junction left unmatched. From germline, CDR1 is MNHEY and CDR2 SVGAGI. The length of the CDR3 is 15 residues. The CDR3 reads CASRRDRKNNYGYTF. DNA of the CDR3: TGTGCCAGCAGGAGGGACAGGAAAAATAACTATGGCTACACCTTC.

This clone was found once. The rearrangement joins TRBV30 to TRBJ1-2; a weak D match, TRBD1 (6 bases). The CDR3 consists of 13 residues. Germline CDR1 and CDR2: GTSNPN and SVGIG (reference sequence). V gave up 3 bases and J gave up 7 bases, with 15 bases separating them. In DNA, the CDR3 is TGTGCCTGGAGATCGGGGGGCTGGTTTGGCTACACCTTC. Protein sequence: CAWRSGGWFGYTF.

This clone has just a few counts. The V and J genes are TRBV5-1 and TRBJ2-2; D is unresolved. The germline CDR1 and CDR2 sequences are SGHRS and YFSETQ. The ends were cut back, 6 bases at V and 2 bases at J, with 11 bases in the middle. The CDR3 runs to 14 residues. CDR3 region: CASMSGSNTGELFF. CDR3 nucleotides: TGCGCCAGCATGTCGGGTTCCAACACCGGGGAGCTGTTTTTT.

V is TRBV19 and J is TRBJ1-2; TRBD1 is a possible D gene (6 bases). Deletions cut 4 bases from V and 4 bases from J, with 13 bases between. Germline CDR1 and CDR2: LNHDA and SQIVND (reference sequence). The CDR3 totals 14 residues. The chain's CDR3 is CASSNLDSFYGYTF. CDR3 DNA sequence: TGTGCCAGTAGTAACTTGGACAGTTTCTATGGCTACACCTTC.

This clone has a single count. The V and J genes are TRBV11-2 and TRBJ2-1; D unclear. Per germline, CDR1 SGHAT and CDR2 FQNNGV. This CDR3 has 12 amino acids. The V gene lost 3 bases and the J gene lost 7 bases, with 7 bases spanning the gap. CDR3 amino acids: CASSFLGNEQFF. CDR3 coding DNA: TGTGCCAGCAGCTTTTTAGGGAATGAGCAGTTCTTC.

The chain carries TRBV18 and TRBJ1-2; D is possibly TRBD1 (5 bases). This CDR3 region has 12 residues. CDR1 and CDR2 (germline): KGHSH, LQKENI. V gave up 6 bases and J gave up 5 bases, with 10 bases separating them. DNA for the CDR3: TGTGCCAGCTCCGGACAAGGATATGGCTACACCTTC. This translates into CASSGQGYGYTF.

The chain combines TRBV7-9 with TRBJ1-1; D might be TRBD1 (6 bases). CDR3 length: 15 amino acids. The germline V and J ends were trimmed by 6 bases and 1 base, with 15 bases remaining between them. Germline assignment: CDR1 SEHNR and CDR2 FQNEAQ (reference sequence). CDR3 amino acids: CASRDSGTQNTEAFF. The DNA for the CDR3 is TGTGCCAGCAGAGACTCCGGGACACAGAACACTGAAGCTTTCTTT.

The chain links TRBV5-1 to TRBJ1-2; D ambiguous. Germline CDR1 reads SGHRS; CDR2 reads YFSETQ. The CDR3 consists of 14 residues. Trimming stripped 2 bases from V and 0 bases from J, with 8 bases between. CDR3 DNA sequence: TGCGCCAGCAGCTTCACCGACACTAACTATGGCTACACCTTC. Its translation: CASSFTDTNYGYTF.

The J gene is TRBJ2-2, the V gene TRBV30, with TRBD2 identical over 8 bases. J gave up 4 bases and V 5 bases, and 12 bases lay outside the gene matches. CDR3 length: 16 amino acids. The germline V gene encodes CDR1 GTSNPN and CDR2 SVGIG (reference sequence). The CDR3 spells CAWSGRGGLSTGELFF. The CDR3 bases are TGTGCCTGGTCGGGCCGGGGGGGATTATCCACCGGGGAGCTGTTTTTT. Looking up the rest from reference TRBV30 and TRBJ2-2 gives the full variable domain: SQTIHQWPATLVQPVGSPLSLECTVEGTSNPNLYWYRQAAGRGLQLLFYSVGIGQISSEVPQNLSASRPQDRQFILSSKKLLLSDSGFYLCAWSGRGGLSTGELFFGEGSRLTVL.

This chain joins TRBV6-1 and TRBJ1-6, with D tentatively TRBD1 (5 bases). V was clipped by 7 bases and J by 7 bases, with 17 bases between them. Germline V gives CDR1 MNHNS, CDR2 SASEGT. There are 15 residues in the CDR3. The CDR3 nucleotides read TGTGCCAGCACCAGGGCTGACGGGGCCAATTCACCCCTCCACTTT. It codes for CASTRADGANSPLHF.

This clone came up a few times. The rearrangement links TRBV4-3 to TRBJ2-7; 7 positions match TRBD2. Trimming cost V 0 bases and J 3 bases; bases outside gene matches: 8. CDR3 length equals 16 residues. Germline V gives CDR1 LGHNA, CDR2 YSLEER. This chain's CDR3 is CASSQDRATSYYEQYF. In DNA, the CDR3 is TGCGCCAGCAGCCAAGATCGGGCGACTAGCTACTACGAGCAGTACTTC.

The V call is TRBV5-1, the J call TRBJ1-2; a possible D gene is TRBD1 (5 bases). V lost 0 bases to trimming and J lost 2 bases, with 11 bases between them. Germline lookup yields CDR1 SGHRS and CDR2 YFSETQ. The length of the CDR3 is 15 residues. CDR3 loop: CASSLDQGVNYGYTF. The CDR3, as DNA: TGCGCCAGCAGCTTGGACCAGGGAGTAAACTATGGCTACACCTTC.